The rows below give T cell receptor beta chains drawn from one sample of a study of shared clonotypes between healthy human individuals. TCRdb's copy holds only in-frame clones and misses some; the assay was immunoSEQ multiplex PCR. This sample has roughly 2.2 million clones; just over 90% occur once, and the top ten carry 0.39%. The material sequenced was naive CD4+ T cells from PBMCs. Receptors originate from a man between 18 and 29 years old in good health. Some clones in this sample may be carry-over from other donors' samples. Each CDR3 is given with its conserved first and last residue. D genes are given only for firm matches. Size is stated for part of the rows, as once, few or many counts, or as a class when the clone is expanded.

v_call: TRBV9; j_call: TRBJ2-6; d_call: -; clone_size: once; cdr3_aa: CASSQWVGANVLTF; cdr3_nt: TGTGCCAGCAGCCAGTGGGTCGGGGCCAACGTCCTGACTTTC
v_call: TRBV27; j_call: TRBJ2-1; d_call: TRBD1; clone_size: -; cdr3_aa: CASSLRGQPYNEQFF; cdr3_nt: TGTGCCAGCAGTCTAAGGGGGCAGCCCTACAATGAGCAGTTCTTC
v_call: TRBV29-1; j_call: TRBJ1-5; d_call: -; clone_size: -; cdr3_aa: CSVGGGGNQPQHF; cdr3_nt: TGCAGCGTTGGGGGAGGGGGCAATCAGCCCCAGCATTTT
v_call: TRBV7-9; j_call: TRBJ2-1; d_call: TRBD2; clone_size: -; cdr3_aa: CASSQQSGVTYNEQFF; cdr3_nt: TGTGCCAGCAGCCAGCAGAGCGGGGTGACCTACAATGAGCAGTTCTTC
v_call: TRBV4-2; j_call: TRBJ2-3; d_call: -; clone_size: -; cdr3_aa: CASSQGAMGAFITDTQYF; cdr3_nt: TGTGCCAGCAGCCAAGGCGCGATGGGCGCATTCATCACAGATACGCAGTATTTT
v_call: TRBV6-5; j_call: TRBJ1-4; d_call: TRBD1; clone_size: -; cdr3_aa: CASSYWTGSEKLFF; cdr3_nt: TGTGCCAGCAGTTACTGGACAGGGTCTGAAAAACTGTTTTTT
v_call: TRBV28; j_call: TRBJ1-2; d_call: TRBD1; clone_size: once; cdr3_aa: CANRQTGGGYTF; cdr3_nt: TGTGCCAACCGCCAAACAGGGGGCGGCTACACCTTC
v_call: TRBV29-1; j_call: TRBJ2-2; d_call: TRBD2; clone_size: -; cdr3_aa: CSVEVAGVGTGELFF; cdr3_nt: TGCAGCGTTGAGGTAGCGGGAGTGGGGACCGGGGAGCTGTTTTTT
v_call: TRBV28; j_call: TRBJ2-7; d_call: -; clone_size: -; cdr3_aa: CASSPPSSIYEQYF; cdr3_nt: TGTGCCAGCAGTCCTCCCTCCTCGATCTACGAGCAGTACTTC
v_call: TRBV7-2; j_call: TRBJ1-1; d_call: -; clone_size: -; cdr3_aa: CASSLQQGSGTEAFF; cdr3_nt: TGTGCCAGCAGCTTACAACAGGGATCAGGCACTGAAGCTTTCTTT
v_call: TRBV7-7; j_call: TRBJ2-2; d_call: -; clone_size: -; cdr3_aa: CASSRAGGNTGELFF; cdr3_nt: TGTGCCAGCAGCCGTGCTGGGGGGAACACCGGGGAGCTGTTTTTT
v_call: TRBV7-2; j_call: TRBJ1-1; d_call: TRBD1; clone_size: -; cdr3_aa: CASSSRSGGLRTEAFF; cdr3_nt: TGTGCCAGCAGCTCGAGGTCAGGGGGCTTACGCACTGAAGCTTTCTTT
v_call: TRBV27; j_call: TRBJ2-5; d_call: -; clone_size: -; cdr3_aa: CASSTGWQETQYF; cdr3_nt: TGTGCCAGCAGTACAGGGTGGCAAGAGACCCAGTACTTC
v_call: TRBV6-5; j_call: TRBJ1-4; d_call: -; clone_size: -; cdr3_aa: CASSYSGPNEKLFF; cdr3_nt: TGTGCCAGCAGTTACTCGGGTCCCAATGAAAAACTGTTTTTT
v_call: TRBV10-1; j_call: TRBJ1-6; d_call: -; clone_size: once; cdr3_aa: CASSVGRSPLHF; cdr3_nt: TGCGCCAGCAGTGTCGGAAGATCACCCCTCCACTTT
v_call: TRBV7-2; j_call: TRBJ2-3; d_call: -; clone_size: -; cdr3_aa: CASSPRVGRSTDTQYF; cdr3_nt: TGTGCCAGCAGCCCGCGGGTAGGCCGGAGCACAGATACGCAGTATTTT
v_call: TRBV29-1; j_call: TRBJ1-1; d_call: TRBD1; clone_size: -; cdr3_aa: CSVAGQGGMNTEAFF; cdr3_nt: TGCAGCGTTGCGGGACAGGGGGGAATGAACACTGAAGCTTTCTTT
v_call: TRBV29-1; j_call: TRBJ2-1; d_call: TRBD1; clone_size: -; cdr3_aa: CSVVRDRGPDNEQFF; cdr3_nt: TGCAGCGTTGTCCGGGACAGGGGGCCCGACAATGAGCAGTTCTTC
v_call: TRBV19; j_call: TRBJ2-2; d_call: -; clone_size: -; cdr3_aa: CASSRRDSSGELFF; cdr3_nt: TGTGCCAGTAGCCGCCGGGACTCGTCCGGGGAGCTGTTTTTT
v_call: TRBV28; j_call: TRBJ1-5; d_call: -; clone_size: few; cdr3_aa: CASGLQPQHF; cdr3_nt: TGTGCCAGCGGACTTCAGCCCCAGCATTTT
v_call: TRBV7-2; j_call: TRBJ2-2; d_call: -; clone_size: -; cdr3_aa: CASSLFGYTGELFF; cdr3_nt: TGTGCCAGCAGCTTATTTGGTTACACCGGGGAGCTGTTTTTT
v_call: TRBV27; j_call: TRBJ1-2; d_call: TRBD1; clone_size: -; cdr3_aa: CASSLGTGGGYGYTF; cdr3_nt: TGTGCCAGCAGTCTCGGGACAGGGGGCGGCTATGGCTACACCTTC
v_call: TRBV7-9; j_call: TRBJ2-7; d_call: TRBD2; clone_size: -; cdr3_aa: CASTPSLAGALYEQYF; cdr3_nt: TGTGCCAGCACCCCTTCCTTAGCGGGAGCCCTCTACGAGCAGTACTTC
v_call: TRBV7-3; j_call: TRBJ2-1; d_call: TRBD2; clone_size: -; cdr3_aa: CASSFREASGRWYEQFF; cdr3_nt: TGTGCCAGCAGCTTCCGAGAGGCTAGCGGGAGATGGTATGAGCAGTTCTTC
v_call: TRBV7-7; j_call: TRBJ2-2; d_call: -; clone_size: -; cdr3_aa: CASSPDTGELFF; cdr3_nt: TGTGCCAGCAGCCCCGACACCGGGGAGCTGTTTTTT
v_call: TRBV18; j_call: TRBJ2-7; d_call: TRBD1; clone_size: once; cdr3_aa: CASSRDSDYEQYF; cdr3_nt: TGTGCCAGCAGCCGGGACAGCGACTACGAGCAGTACTTC
v_call: TRBV5-4; j_call: TRBJ2-4; d_call: TRBD1; clone_size: -; cdr3_aa: CASSPGGQGGAKNIQYF; cdr3_nt: TGTGCCAGCAGCCCTGGGGGACAGGGGGGAGCCAAAAACATTCAGTACTTC